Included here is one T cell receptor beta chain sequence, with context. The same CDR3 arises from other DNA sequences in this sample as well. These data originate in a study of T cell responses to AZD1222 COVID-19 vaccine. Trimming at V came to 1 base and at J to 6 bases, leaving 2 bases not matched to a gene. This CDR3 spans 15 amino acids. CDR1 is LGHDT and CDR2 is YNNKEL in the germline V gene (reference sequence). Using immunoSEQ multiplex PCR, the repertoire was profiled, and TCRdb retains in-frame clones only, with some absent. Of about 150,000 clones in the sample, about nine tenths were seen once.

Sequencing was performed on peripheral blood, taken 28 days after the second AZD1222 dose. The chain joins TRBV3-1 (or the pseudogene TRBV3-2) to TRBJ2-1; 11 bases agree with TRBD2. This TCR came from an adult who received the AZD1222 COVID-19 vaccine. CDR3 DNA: TGTGCCAGCAGCCAAGGTCTAGCGGGGGGCAATGAGCAGTTCTTC. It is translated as CASSQGLAGGNEQFF.